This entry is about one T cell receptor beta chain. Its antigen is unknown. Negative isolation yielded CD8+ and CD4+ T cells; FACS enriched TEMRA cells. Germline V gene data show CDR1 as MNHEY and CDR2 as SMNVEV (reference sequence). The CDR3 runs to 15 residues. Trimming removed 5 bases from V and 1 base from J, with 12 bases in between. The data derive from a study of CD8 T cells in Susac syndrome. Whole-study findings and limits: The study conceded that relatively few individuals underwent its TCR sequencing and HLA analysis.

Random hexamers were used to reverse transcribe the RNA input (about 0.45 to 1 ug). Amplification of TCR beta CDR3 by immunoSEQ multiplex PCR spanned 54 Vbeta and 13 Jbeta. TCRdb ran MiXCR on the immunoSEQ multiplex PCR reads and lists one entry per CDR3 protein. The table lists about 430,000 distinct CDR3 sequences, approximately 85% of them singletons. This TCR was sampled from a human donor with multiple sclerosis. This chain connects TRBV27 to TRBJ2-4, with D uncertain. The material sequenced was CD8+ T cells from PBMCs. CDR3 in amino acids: CASSIAESAKNIQYF. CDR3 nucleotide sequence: TGTGCCAGCAGTATCGCGGAATCGGCCAAAAACATTCAGTACTTC.